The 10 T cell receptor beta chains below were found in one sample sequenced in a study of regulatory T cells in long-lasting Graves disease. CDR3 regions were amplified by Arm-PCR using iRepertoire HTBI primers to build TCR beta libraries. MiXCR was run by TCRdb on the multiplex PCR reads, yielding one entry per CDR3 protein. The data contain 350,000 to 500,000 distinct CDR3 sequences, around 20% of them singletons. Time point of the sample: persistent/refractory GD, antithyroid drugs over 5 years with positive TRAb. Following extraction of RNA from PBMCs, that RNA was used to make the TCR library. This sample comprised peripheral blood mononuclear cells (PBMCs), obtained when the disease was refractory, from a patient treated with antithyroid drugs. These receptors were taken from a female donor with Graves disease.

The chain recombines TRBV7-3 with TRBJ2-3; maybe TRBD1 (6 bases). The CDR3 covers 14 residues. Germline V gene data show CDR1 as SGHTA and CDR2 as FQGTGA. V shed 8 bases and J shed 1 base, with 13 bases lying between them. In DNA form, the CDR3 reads TGTGCCAGCTCCACAGGGTGGGGCACAGATACGCAGTATTTT. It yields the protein CASSTGWGTDTQYF.

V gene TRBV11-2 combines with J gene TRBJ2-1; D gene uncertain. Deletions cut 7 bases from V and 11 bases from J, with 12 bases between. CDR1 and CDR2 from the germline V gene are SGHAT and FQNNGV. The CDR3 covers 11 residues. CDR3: CASTAAYQQFF. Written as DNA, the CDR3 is TGTGCCAGCACCGCCGCATATCAGCAGTTCTTC.

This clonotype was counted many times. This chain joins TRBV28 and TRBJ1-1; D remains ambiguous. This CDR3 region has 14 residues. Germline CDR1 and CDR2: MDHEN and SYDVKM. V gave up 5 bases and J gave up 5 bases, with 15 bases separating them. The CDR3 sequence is CASSPQRRRTEAFF. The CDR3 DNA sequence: TGTGCCAGCAGTCCCCAGCGGAGGAGAACTGAAGCTTTCTTT. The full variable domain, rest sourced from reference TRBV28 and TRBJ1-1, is DVKVTQSSRYLVKRTGEKVFLECVQDMDHENMFWYRQDPGLGLRLIYFSYDVKMKEKGDIPEGYSVSREKKERFSLILESASTNQTSMYLCASSPQRRRTEAFFGQGTRLTVV.

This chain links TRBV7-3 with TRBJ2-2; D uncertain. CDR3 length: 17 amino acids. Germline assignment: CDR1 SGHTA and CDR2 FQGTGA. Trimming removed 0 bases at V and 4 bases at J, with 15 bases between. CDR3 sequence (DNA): TGTGCCAGCAGCTTAACGAGTGAGAGAAGAGGCACCGGGGAGCTGTTTTTT. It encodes CASSLTSERRGTGELFF.

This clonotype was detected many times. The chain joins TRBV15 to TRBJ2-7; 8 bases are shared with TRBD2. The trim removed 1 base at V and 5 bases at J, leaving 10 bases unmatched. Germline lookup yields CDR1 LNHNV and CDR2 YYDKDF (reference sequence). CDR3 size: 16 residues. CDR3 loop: CATSRAFSGTTHEQYF. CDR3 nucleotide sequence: TGTGCCACCAGCAGAGCCTTTAGCGGGACAACCCACGAGCAGTACTTC.

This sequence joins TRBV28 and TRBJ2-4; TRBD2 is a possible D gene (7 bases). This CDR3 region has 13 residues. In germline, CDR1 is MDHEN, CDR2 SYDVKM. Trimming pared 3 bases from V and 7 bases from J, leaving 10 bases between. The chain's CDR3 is CASSLGGANIQYF. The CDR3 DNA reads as TGTGCCAGCAGTTTGGGGGGGGCTAACATTCAGTACTTC.

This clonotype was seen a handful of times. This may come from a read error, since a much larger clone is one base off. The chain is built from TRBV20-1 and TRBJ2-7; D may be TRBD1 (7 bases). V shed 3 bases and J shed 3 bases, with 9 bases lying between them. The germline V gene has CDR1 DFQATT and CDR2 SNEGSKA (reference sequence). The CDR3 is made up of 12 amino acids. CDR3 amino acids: CSARRDSYEQYF. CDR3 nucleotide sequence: TGCAGTGCTAGGCGGGACAGCTACGAGCAGTACTTC.

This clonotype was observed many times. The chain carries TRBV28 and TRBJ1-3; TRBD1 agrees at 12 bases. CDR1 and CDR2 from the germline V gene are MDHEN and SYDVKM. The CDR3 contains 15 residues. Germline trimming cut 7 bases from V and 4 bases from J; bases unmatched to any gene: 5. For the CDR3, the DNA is TGTGCCAGCAAGGGACAGGGGGCATCCGGAAACACCATATATTTT. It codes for CASKGQGASGNTIYF.

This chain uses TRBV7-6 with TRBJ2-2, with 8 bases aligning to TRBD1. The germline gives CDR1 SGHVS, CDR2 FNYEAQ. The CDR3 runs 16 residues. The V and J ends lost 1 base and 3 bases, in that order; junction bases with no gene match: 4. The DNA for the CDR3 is TGTGCCAGCAGCTTAGATGTGACAGGGGACACCGGGGAGCTGTTTTTT. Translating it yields CASSLDVTGDTGELFF.

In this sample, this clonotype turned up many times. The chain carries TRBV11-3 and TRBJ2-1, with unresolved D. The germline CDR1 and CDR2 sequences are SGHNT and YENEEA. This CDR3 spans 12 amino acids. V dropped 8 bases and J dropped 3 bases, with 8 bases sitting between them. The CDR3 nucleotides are TGTGCCAGCGGGGAAGGCTACAATGAGCAGTTCTTC. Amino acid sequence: CASGEGYNEQFF. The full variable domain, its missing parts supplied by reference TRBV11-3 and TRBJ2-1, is EAGVVQSPRYKIIEKKQPVAFWCNPISGHNTLYWYLQNLGQGPELLIRYENEEAVDDSQLPKDRFSAERLKGVDSTLKIQPAELGDSAVYLCASGEGYNEQFFGPGTRLTVL.